The source of this T cell receptor beta chain is a study of technical replicates of blood from a few donors. Method: immunoSEQ multiplex PCR; TCRdb's copy keeps in-frame clones and lacks some. The sample holds over 80,000 clones, roughly 96% seen once. The germline gives CDR1 GTSNPN, CDR2 SVGIG (reference sequence). The germline V and J ends were trimmed by 0 bases and 1 base, with 12 bases remaining between them. CDR3 size: 15 residues. The rearrangement links TRBV30 to TRBJ2-5; no clear D. The sequencing input was T cells isolated from PBMCs. This receptor was identified in a human donor in good health. The CDR3 here is CAWSVQFAGQETQYF. DNA of the CDR3: TGTGCCTGGAGTGTACAATTCGCAGGCCAAGAGACCCAGTACTTC. Using reference TRBV30 and TRBJ2-5 for the parts outside the CDR3, the full variable domain is SQTIHQWPATLVQPVGSPLSLECTVEGTSNPNLYWYRQAAGRGLQLLFYSVGIGQISSEVPQNLSASRPQDRQFILSSKKLLLSDSGFYLCAWSVQFAGQETQYFGPGTRLLVL.